This T cell receptor (beta chain) was sequenced during a study of blood T cell repertoires in COVID-19 (dated by TCRdb to the early 2020s). Turning to the overall study: Samples covering the acute and convalescent phases of COVID-19 were provided by collaborators in the United States, Italy and Spain. The dataset comprised deeply sampled blood TCRbeta repertoires from subjects exposed to, actively infected with, or recovered from COVID-19. Where HLA class I and class II types were available, the types were taken from metadata supplied by the sample provider, not from assay-based typing. The prospective study material was composed of cDNA or gDNA derived from T cells, B-cell-depleted T cells, or PBMCs. Samples were obtained from the ongoing ImmuneRACE study (first 160 participants) and from about 1,300 subjects provided by 6 global collaborators. The sample metadata nearly always contained a de-identified subject ID, COVID-19 status, age in years and sex. A freely available public database, intended as a resource for researchers studying the immune response to SARS-CoV-2, is where the repertoires were released. What the research found in general, with its limitations: The quantity of clinical and demographic metadata differed by source and by participant and was supplied without curation.

V has 3 bases trimmed and J has 2 bases trimmed; junction bases matching no gene number 7. According to the germline V gene, CDR1 reads KGHSH and CDR2 reads LQKENI. The CDR3 sequence holds 15 residues, the cysteine and phenylalanine included. CDR3 DNA is the only sequence kept; it has 45 bases, read in frame from the first base. The immunoSEQ Assay, a bias-controlled multiplex PCR, was used to amplify TCRbeta CDR3 regions from genomic DNA. Processing in the source paper ran as follows. The number of nucleated cells in each sample was estimated from the amplification of reference gene primers within the assay. To quantify the absolute abundance of each unique TCRbeta CDR3 rearrangement, sequence reads were collapsed and filtered. For each sample, productive Simpson clonality was calculated as the square root of Simpson's diversity index over productive rearrangements. TCRdb's version of the immuneACCESS table is confined to in-frame rearrangements and falls short of the full clone set. An unresolved V gene accounts for under half of the shortfall where checked; the remainder is of unknown origin. That table gives V, J and clone size, and the DNA gave D and trimming. This sample holds 85,000 to 100,000 clones; roughly 80% were observed only once. The ten top clones hold 15% to 20% of the sample.

Comment on this clone: This clone's antigen is unknown. The sample holds no much larger clone one base away, and base qualities are not on file.

The collaborating institutions used their own protocols to collect whole blood in K2EDTA tubes. Collaborator samples were shipped for TCRbeta analysis as frozen whole blood, isolated PBMCs, or DNA extracted from either sample type. The chain is encoded by TRBV18 joined to TRBJ2-7, and TRBD2 matches 7 of the central bases. The sample comprised peripheral blood. This receptor was obtained from a woman aged 60-75 years with acute or convalescent COVID-19. The CDR3 sequence is CASSPPASGTYEQYF. The nucleotide sequence is given as TGTGCCAGCTCACCGCCTGCTAGCGGAACCTACGAGCAGTACTTC.